Listed here are 29 T cell receptor beta chains from one sample, sequenced in a study of regulatory T cells in long-lasting Graves disease. Time point reported: persistent/refractory GD, antithyroid drugs over 5 years with positive TRAb. The authors made the TCR library using RNA they extracted from PBMCs. For TCR beta, libraries came from iRepertoire HTBI primers and Arm-PCR of CDR3 regions. One entry per CDR3 protein results from TCRdb running MiXCR on the multiplex PCR reads. Of under 500,000 distinct CDR3 sequences in the sample, around 21% were seen once. Sequenced material: peripheral blood mononuclear cells (PBMCs), taken when the disease was refractory, from a patient treated with antithyroid drugs. The receptors were sampled from a female donor with Graves disease.

This clonotype was seen a handful of times. The V and J genes are TRBV5-1 and TRBJ1-1; D is unresolved. The V and J ends lost 2 bases and 0 bases respectively, with 8 bases between them. CDR3 length equals 14 residues. Germline lookup yields CDR1 SGHRS and CDR2 YFSETQ. The CDR3 loop is CASSLEAMNTEAFF. Here the CDR3 DNA reads TGCGCCAGCAGCTTAGAGGCGATGAACACTGAAGCTTTCTTT.

This clonotype was seen only a few times. V gene TRBV19 combines with J gene TRBJ1-5; a possible D gene is TRBD1 (5 bases). There are 15 residues in the CDR3. Trimming shortened V by 4 bases and J by 0 bases, and 10 bases separated the two germline ends. Germline V gene data show CDR1 as LNHDA and CDR2 as SQIVND (reference sequence). DNA for the CDR3: TGTGCCAGTAGTACGGACACGTATAGCAATCAGCCCCAGCATTTT. Protein sequence: CASSTDTYSNQPQHF.

This clonotype was picked up a small number of times. The gene calls are TRBV6-2 or TRBV6-3 and TRBJ2-7, with 8 nucleotides matching TRBD1. Unmatched junction bases numbered 5, after V lost 5 bases and J lost 2 bases. The CDR3 is 14 amino acids. The germline V gene has CDR1 MNHEY and CDR2 SVGEGT. The CDR3 is CASSDGQGPYEQYF. The CDR3 bases are TGTGCCAGCAGTGACGGACAGGGACCCTACGAGCAGTACTTC.

This clonotype was observed many times. This chain links TRBV11-2 with TRBJ2-7, with D uncertain. The germline V and J ends were trimmed by 0 bases and 3 bases, with 12 bases remaining between them. From germline, CDR1 is SGHAT and CDR2 FQNNGV. The CDR3 is 15 amino acids. The CDR3 here is CASSLDIKQIYEQYF. CDR3 nucleotide sequence: TGTGCCAGCAGCTTAGATATAAAACAGATCTACGAGCAGTACTTC.

This clonotype showed up many times. The gene calls are TRBV18 and TRBJ2-5, with D possibly being TRBD2 (5 bases). This CDR3 contains 13 residues. In germline, CDR1 is KGHSH, CDR2 LQKENI. The V end was cut by 6 bases, the J end by 2 bases, with 10 bases between. CDR3 sequence (DNA): TGTGCCAGCTCGGTCCGGGGACAAGAGACCCAGTACTTC. Translation gives CASSVRGQETQYF.

The chain is built from TRBV7-2 and TRBJ1-5; D ambiguous. The CDR3 is made up of 15 amino acids. The V and J ends lost 1 base and 6 bases respectively, with 13 bases between them. Germline loops: CDR1 SGHTA, CDR2 FQGNSA. DNA for the CDR3: TGTGCCAGCAGCTTAGTAGCGGGCGTGGGTCAGCCCCAGCATTTT. As protein: CASSLVAGVGQPQHF.

The chain carries TRBV19 and TRBJ2-7; 11 nucleotides match TRBD1. This CDR3 has 14 residues. V shed 5 bases, J shed 5 bases, and the junction held 5 bases outside the gene matches. The V gene's germline CDR1 is LNHDA and CDR2 SQIVND (reference sequence). CDR3 nucleotides: TGTGCCAGTAGTGGACAGGGGGCTATCCACGAGCAGTACTTC. Translation: CASSGQGAIHEQYF.

The gene calls are TRBV27 and TRBJ1-1, with D hard to call. Germline values: CDR1 MNHEY, CDR2 SMNVEV (reference sequence). The germline V and J ends were trimmed by 2 bases and 5 bases, with 15 bases remaining between them. The CDR3 consists of 15 residues. CDR3 DNA: TGTGCCAGCAGTTTACTTTCCGGGATCGGGACTGAAGCTTTCTTT. It codes for CASSLLSGIGTEAFF.

Details on this clonotype: At one end the junction does not follow the germline gene, possibly because of a read error. The chain is built from TRBV29-1 and TRBJ2-7; D is possibly TRBD1 (6 bases). CDR1 and CDR2 from the germline V gene are SQVTM and ANQGSEA. The CDR3 totals 14 residues. The CDR3, as DNA: TGCAGCGTCGAAGTCACAGGGAATTCCTACGAGCAGTACTTC. Protein product: CSVEVTGNSYEQYF.

This clonotype was recorded at least ten times. The rearrangement links TRBV6-5 to TRBJ2-2; D unresolved. The CDR3 is made up of 15 amino acids. V was shortened by 3 bases and J by 4 bases, with 12 bases between the two germline ends. The germline V gene encodes CDR1 MNHEY and CDR2 SVGAGI. The CDR3 sequence: CASSYAQQSTGELFF. The CDR3 DNA reads as TGTGCCAGCAGTTATGCCCAGCAGAGCACCGGGGAGCTGTTTTTT.

The chain employs TRBV7-9 and TRBJ2-5; no clear D gene. The CDR3 loop spans 14 amino acids. The germline gives CDR1 SEHNR, CDR2 FQNEAQ (reference sequence). Deletions cut 1 base from V and 1 base from J, with 7 bases between. The CDR3 is CASSLGRIQETQYF. The CDR3 DNA reads as TGTGCCAGCAGCTTAGGACGGATCCAAGAGACCCAGTACTTC.

This clonotype was seen ten or more times. V gene TRBV6-1 combines with J gene TRBJ2-2; 9 nucleotides agree with TRBD2. CDR3 size: 15 residues. J gave up 5 bases and V 8 bases, and 9 bases lay outside the gene matches. Germline CDR1 reads MNHNS; CDR2 reads SASEGT. CDR3 loop: CASGSGRVGTGELFF. In nucleotides, the CDR3 is TGTGCCAGCGGTAGCGGGAGAGTAGGAACCGGGGAGCTGTTTTTT.

The CDR3 spells CATSRDPWTSLSTDTQYF. The CDR3 DNA reads as TGTGCCACCAGCAGAGACCCTTGGACTAGCCTTAGCACAGATACGCAGTATTTT. The genes are TRBV15 and TRBJ2-3; TRBD2 matches at 8 bases. The V segment lost 0 bases and the J segment 0 bases; nucleotides outside the gene matches: 8. Germline values: CDR1 LNHNV, CDR2 YYDKDF (reference sequence). This CDR3 is built from 18 residues. Supplemented by reference TRBV15 and TRBJ2-3, the full variable domain reads DAMVIQNPRYQVTQFGKPVTLSCSQTLNHNVMYWYQQKSSQAPKLLFHYYDKDFNNEADTPDNFQSRRPNTSFCFLDIRSPGLGDTAMYLCATSRDPWTSLSTDTQYFGPGTRLTVL.

There are many counts of this clonotype. The J gene is TRBJ1-2, the V gene TRBV25-1; TRBD1 matches at 11 bases. This CDR3 has 17 amino acids. Germline CDR1 is MGHDK and CDR2 is SYGVNS. V lost 0 bases, J lost 4 bases, and 7 bases stayed unmatched. The CDR3 DNA follows: TGTGCCAGCAGTGAATATGGGACAGGGGGGTCCGCCTATGGCTACACCTTC. This encodes CASSEYGTGGSAYGYTF.

The chain has TRBV6-1 and TRBJ2-3, with TRBD1 matching over 7 bases. The CDR3 totals 17 residues. Trimming cost V 5 bases and J 0 bases; bases outside gene matches: 11. CDR1 is MNHNS, CDR2 SASEGT, per germline. In DNA form, the CDR3 reads TGTGCCAGCAGTCGTAAAGAGACAGGGACCAGCACAGATACGCAGTATTTT. Amino acids: CASSRKETGTSTDTQYF.

As regards this clonotype: A read error is possible here, since a much larger clone lies one base away. This rearrangement joins TRBV28 to TRBJ1-1; 12 nucleotides agree with TRBD1. CDR1 is MDHEN, CDR2 SYDVKM, per germline. CDR3 length equals 15 residues. The CDR3 here is CAGSTGTGGKAEAFF. The CDR3, as DNA: TGTGCCGGCAGTACGGGGACAGGGGGCAAGGCTGAAGCTTTCTTT. The whole variable domain, filled in from reference TRBV28 and TRBJ1-1, reads DVKVTQSSRYLVKRTGEKVFLECVQDMDHENMFWYRQDPGLGLRLIYFSYDVKMKEKGDIPEGYSVSREKKERFSLILESASTNQTSMYLCAGSTGTGGKAEAFFGQGTRLTVV.

This clonotype was counted many times. This chain links TRBV7-2 with TRBJ1-2, with TRBD1 identical over 7 bases. V lost 4 bases and J lost 3; bases outside the gene matches: 5. CDR1 and CDR2 (germline): SGHTA, FQGNSA. The CDR3 loop spans 14 amino acids. The CDR3 nucleotides are TGTGCCAGCAGCTCTAGGGGGCCCGACTATGGCTACACCTTC. Its protein product is CASSSRGPDYGYTF.

The sample holds many counts of this clonotype. The V and J genes are TRBV5-6 and TRBJ2-7, with 7 bases lining up with TRBD1. Germline V gives CDR1 SGHDT, CDR2 YYEEEE. This CDR3 comprises 14 residues. V shed 4 bases, J shed 2 bases, and the junction held 6 bases outside the gene matches. CDR3 region: CASSQTGTAYEQYF. CDR3 bases: TGTGCCAGCAGCCAAACCGGGACAGCCTACGAGCAGTACTTC.

The gene calls are TRBV30 and TRBJ1-2; 9 positions agree with TRBD1. The CDR3 spans 13 residues. The ends lost 2 bases at V and 8 bases at J; junction bases unmatched: 6. The germline V gene has CDR1 GTSNPN and CDR2 SVGIG (reference sequence). CDR3 coding DNA: TGTGCCTGGAGTAGGACAGGGGATAGAGGCTACACCTTC. Translating gives CAWSRTGDRGYTF.

V usage is TRBV7-9 and J usage is TRBJ1-6, with D possibly matching TRBD1 (5 bases). The CDR3 sequence is 15 residues long. V was clipped by 2 bases and J by 9 bases, with 14 bases between them. Per the germline V gene, CDR1 is SEHNR and CDR2 is FQNEAQ (reference sequence). In nucleotides, the CDR3 is TGTGCCAGCAGCTTACCGACCGGAGACAGTTCACCCCTCCACTTT. The encoded protein is CASSLPTGDSSPLHF.

To note about this clonotype: At one of its ends the junction is not consistent with the germline gene, which may arise from a read error. The rearrangement links TRBV18 to TRBJ2-7, with 7 bases that match TRBD2. The CDR3 has 13 amino acids. In germline, CDR1 is KGHSH, CDR2 LQKENI. The CDR3 DNA follows: TGTGCCAGCCCACCTGCGGGAGTGGGCGAGCAGTACTTC. It codes for CASPPAGVGEQYF. The variable domain in full, completed from reference TRBV18 and TRBJ2-7, reads NAGVMQNPRHLVRRRGQEARLRCSPMKGHSHVYWYRQLPEEGLKFMVYLQKENIIDESGMPKERFSAEFPKEGPSILRIQQVVRGDSAAYFCASPPAGVGEQYFGPGTRLTVT.

Turning to this clonotype: It may be a read error: a sequence one base away is much more abundant. This chain uses TRBV7-3 with TRBJ2-6; tentatively, D is TRBD2 (5 bases). CDR1 SGHTA and CDR2 FQGTGA come from the germline V gene. V lost 5 bases and J lost 11, with 25 bases in between. CDR3 size: 17 residues. CDR3 in amino acids: CASSPGPPDLLRDVLTF. As DNA, the CDR3 is TGTGCCAGCAGCCCCGGACCCCCAGACCTTTTGCGGGACGTCCTGACTTTC.

As to this clonotype: Compared with germline, one end of the junction differs, possibly owing to a read error. The gene calls are TRBV7-9 and TRBJ2-2; a possible D gene is TRBD2 (7 bases). This CDR3 comprises 16 residues. Germline loops: CDR1 SEHNR, CDR2 FQNEAQ (reference sequence). CDR3 sequence reads: CASSPDRGASTGGLFF. CDR3 DNA sequence: TGTGCCAGCAGCCCCGATCGGGGGGCGAGTACCGGGGGGCTGTTTTTT.

This clonotype showed up many times. J is TRBJ1-1 and V is TRBV11-2, with D uncertain. The germline CDR1 and CDR2 sequences are SGHAT and FQNNGV. The CDR3 sequence is 12 residues long. V lost 6 bases to trimming and J lost 5 bases, with 10 bases between them. In nucleotides, the CDR3 is TGTGCCAGCAGAGGAGGGAGTACTGAAGCTTTCTTT. Protein sequence: CASRGGSTEAFF.

This clonotype was counted ten times or more. This chain joins TRBV7-3 and TRBJ2-7; no definite D call. In germline, CDR1 is SGHTA, CDR2 FQGTGA. Deletions cut 4 bases from V and 3 bases from J, with 10 bases between. This CDR3 has 13 amino acids. The CDR3 DNA reads TGTGCCAGCAGCTACCGAGACGGCTACGAGCAGTACTTC. Protein sequence: CASSYRDGYEQYF. Drawing the rest from reference TRBV7-3 and TRBJ2-7, the complete variable domain is GAGVSQTPSNKVTEKGKYVELRCDPISGHTALYWYRQSLGQGPEFLIYFQGTGAADDSGLPNDRFFAVRPEGSVSTLKIQRTERGDSAVYLCASSYRDGYEQYFGPGTRLTVT.

This clonotype was recorded a few times. The rearrangement joins TRBV5-1 to TRBJ1-1; no firm D call. This CDR3 spans 11 amino acids. From germline, CDR1 is SGHRS and CDR2 YFSETQ. The V and J ends lost 7 bases and 4 bases respectively, with 8 bases between them. Here the CDR3 reads CASASSTEAFF. The CDR3 DNA sequence: TGCGCCAGCGCCAGTAGCACTGAAGCTTTCTTT.

A few counts support this clonotype. This chain joins TRBV7-9 and TRBJ2-4, with no clear D. Per the germline V gene, CDR1 is SEHNR and CDR2 is FQNEAQ (reference sequence). The V end was cut by 2 bases, the J end by 0 bases, with 8 bases between. This CDR3 has 15 residues. CDR3 sequence (DNA): TGTGCCAGCAGCTTAAGTTTAATAGCCAAAAACATTCAGTACTTC. As protein: CASSLSLIAKNIQYF.

This clonotype has at least ten counts. The chain links TRBV18 to TRBJ2-5; D remains unclear. Between the trimmed V and J ends, which lost 2 bases and 1 base, there was a span of 2 bases. Looked up from germline, CDR1 is KGHSH and CDR2 is LQKENI. The CDR3 extends over 12 amino acids. This chain's CDR3 is CASSPIQETQYF. CDR3 in DNA: TGTGCCAGCTCACCAATCCAAGAGACCCAGTACTTC.

About this clonotype itself: Being one base from a much bigger clone, this may be a read error. The chain carries TRBV20-1 and TRBJ2-7, with a weak D call TRBD2 (6 bases). Germline V CDR1 and CDR2: DFQATT, SNEGSKA (reference sequence). CDR3 length equals 14 residues. The CDR3 protein is CGARDLRTSHEQYF. DNA of the CDR3: TGCGGTGCTAGAGATCTGCGTACTAGCCACGAGCAGTACTTC.